A selection of T cell receptor beta chains follows, all from one sample in a study of Graves' ophthalmopathy and Graves' hyperthyroidism. One entry per CDR3 protein results from TCRdb running MiXCR on the multiplex PCR reads. The repertoire consists of a few hundred thousand distinct CDR3 sequences, with about two fifths occurring once and the leading ten covering around 4%. The sample taken for sequencing was peripheral blood or thyroid tissue (not recorded which). The receptors here all came from an adult man with Graves' hyperthyroidism. CDR3s include the opening cysteine and the closing phenylalanine or tryptophan. D genes are given only for firm matches. The size entry is marked missing in some rows and otherwise reads once, few, many or a size class.

V gene	D gene	clone size	J gene	CDR3 DNA	CDR3 protein
TRBV2	TRBD2	.	TRBJ2-7	TGTGCCAGCAGTGAACGGGGACTAGCGGGATTCTCCTACGAGCAGTACTTC	CASSERGLAGFSYEQYF
TRBV6-2/TRBV6-3	.	.	TRBJ2-2	TGTGCCAGCAGTTACTCGCCGGGGGGCCTCACCGGGGAGCTGTTTTTT	CASSYSPGGLTGELFF
TRBV7-9	TRBD1	many	TRBJ2-7	TGTGCCAGCAGCTGGGGACAGGCTGGAGAGCAGTACTTC	CASSWGQAGEQYF
TRBV12-3/TRBV12-4	TRBD2	.	TRBJ2-3	TGTGCCAGCTCCTGGGGGACTAGCCCCGATACGCAGTATTTT	CASSWGTSPDTQYF
TRBV6-1	.	few	TRBJ1-2	TGTGCCAGCAGTGAAGAGTCAGGACCGAACTATGGCTACACCTTC	CASSEESGPNYGYTF
TRBV10-3	.	.	TRBJ2-1	TGTGCCATCACACCAGCTCGTTCCTACAATGAGCAGTTCTTC	CAITPARSYNEQFF
TRBV2	.	once	TRBJ2-1	TGTGCCAGCATCCCCTTTTCACAGGGAGGTGAGCAGTTCTTC	CASIPFSQGGEQFF
TRBV7-2	.	.	TRBJ1-5	TGTGCCAGCGGCTACGTTGGTTCCAATCAGCCCCAGCATTTT	CASGYVGSNQPQHF
TRBV28	.	many	TRBJ2-7	TGTGCCAGCAGTTGGCAGGGAAGAAGCGAGCAGTACTTC	CASSWQGRSEQYF
TRBV20-1	.	.	TRBJ2-1	TGCAGTGCTCAGGACCACAATGAGCAGTTCTTC	CSAQDHNEQFF
TRBV12-3/TRBV12-4	TRBD1	many	TRBJ1-1	TGTGCCTCTCCCGACAGGGACGACACTGAAGCTTTCTTT	CASPDRDDTEAFF
TRBV10-3	TRBD1	.	TRBJ1-1	TGTGCCAGCAGTTTTCGCCGGACAGGGAGGCCTTTCTTT	CASSFRRTGRPFF
TRBV2	.	many	TRBJ2-5	TGTGCCAGCAGTGGGGCGGTTGGTGGGGAGACCCAGTACTTC	CASSGAVGGETQYF
TRBV25-1	.	many	TRBJ2-7	TGTGCCAGCAGTGACCGGACAGCGACCTACGAGCAGTACTTC	CASSDRTATYEQYF
TRBV19	.	many	TRBJ1-1	TGTGCCAGTAGTCCCCAGCATGTAGGGGGAATGAACACTGAAGCTTTCTTT	CASSPQHVGGMNTEAFF
TRBV11-3	.	few	TRBJ1-6	TGTGCCAGCAGCCCCCGGACACTTCCGGGGAATTCACCCCTCCACTTT	CASSPRTLPGNSPLHF
TRBV13	.	many	TRBJ1-4	TGTGCCAGCAGCTTAGGGTCGGCAAAGAATGAAAAACTGTTTTTT	CASSLGSAKNEKLFF
TRBV29-1	.	many	TRBJ1-1	TGCAGCGGCTACTCGGTGTGGGTAGGCACTGAAGCTTTCTTT	CSGYSVWVGTEAFF
TRBV4-2	TRBD2	many	TRBJ2-2	TGTGCCAGCAGCCAGGGACTAGCGGCGAACACCGGGGAGCTGTTTTTT	CASSQGLAANTGELFF
TRBV12-3/TRBV12-4	.	few	TRBJ1-1	TGTGCCAGCAGTTTAGCGTACGGTGGGGCTGAAGCTTTCTTT	CASSLAYGGAEAFF
TRBV9	TRBD2	.	TRBJ2-1	TGTGCCAGCAGCGTAGCTGGACTGGGACTAGCGGGATACAATGAGCAGTTCTTC	CASSVAGLGLAGYNEQFF
TRBV10-3	TRBD1	.	TRBJ2-1	TGTGCCATCAGTGAAAGGGGACAGGGGGCAGGGGATGAGCAGTTCTTC	CAISERGQGAGDEQFF
TRBV20-1	TRBD1	few	TRBJ2-7	TGCAGTGCTAGACTATCCCCCCGAGACAGGGGCCGATACGAGCAGTACTTC	CSARLSPRDRGRYEQYF
TRBV20-1	TRBD1	many	TRBJ2-2	TGCAGTGCTAGACCTTTAGGACAGGGCCACACCGGGGGGCTGTTTTTT	CSARPLGQGHTGGLFF
TRBV9	.	many	TRBJ1-1	TGTGCCAGCAGCTTACAGAGGGGGGGCACTGAAGCTTTCTTT	CASSLQRGGTEAFF
TRBV9	.	many	TRBJ1-5	TGTGCCAGCGGAAGACAGCCCAATCAGCCCCAGCATTTT	CASGRQPNQPQHF
TRBV2	TRBD1	many	TRBJ1-1	TGTGCCAGCACTCCGACAGGGACTGGCACTGAAGCTTTCTTT	CASTPTGTGTEAFF
TRBV19	.	.	TRBJ2-1	TGTGCCAGTATCCCGACAGGCGTAGACAATGAGCAGTTCTTC	CASIPTGVDNEQFF
TRBV29-1	.	many	TRBJ1-1	TGCAGCGCCACCCTTGGGGGGCTGAACACTGAAGCTTTCTTT	CSATLGGLNTEAFF
TRBV20-1	.	.	TRBJ2-5	TGCAGTGCTAGAGGGGGGGCGAAGACCCAGTACTTC	CSARGGAKTQYF
TRBV7-9	.	.	TRBJ1-4	TGTGCCAGCAGCTTTCCATTAGCGGGAGTAAGGGGTGAAAAACTGTTTTTT	CASSFPLAGVRGEKLFF
TRBV10-3	.	.	TRBJ2-5	TGTGCCAGCGGGCAGGCCTTGGGGGCCCGGTACTTC	CASGQALGARYF
TRBV7-9	TRBD2	many	TRBJ2-2	TGTGCCAGCTTAGAGAGCGGGAAGATCGCCGGGGAGCTGTTTTTT	CASLESGKIAGELFF
TRBV18	TRBD1	few	TRBJ1-1	TGTGCCAGCTCGAAGACAGGGAAGAACACTGAAGCTTTCTTT	CASSKTGKNTEAFF
TRBV7-9	.	.	TRBJ2-3	TGTGCCAGCAGCCTGGGGGGAGCTACGCAGTATTTT	CASSLGGATQYF
TRBV7-2	.	.	TRBJ1-5	TGTGCCAGCAGCTTGTTTATGCTCAGGGATAGCAATCAGCCCCAGCATTTT	CASSLFMLRDSNQPQHF
TRBV29-1	.	medium-sized	TRBJ2-7	TGCAGCGCCTTGGCGGACAGCTCCTACGAGCAGTACTTC	CSALADSSYEQYF
TRBV24-1	TRBD1	many	TRBJ1-2	TGTGCCACCAGTGACGACAGGGACTATGGCTACACCTTC	CATSDDRDYGYTF
TRBV7-2	TRBD1	many	TRBJ1-1	TGTGCCAGCAGCCTTGACAGGGCGTGGACTGAAGCTTTCTTT	CASSLDRAWTEAFF
TRBV7-9	TRBD2	.	TRBJ2-1	TGTGCCAGCAGCTTTACGACCAGCGGGAGCAATGAGCAGTTCTTC	CASSFTTSGSNEQFF
TRBV29-1	.	.	TRBJ1-5	TGCAGCGGTCAGGGAGGGAGCAATCAGCCCCAGCATTTT	CSGQGGSNQPQHF